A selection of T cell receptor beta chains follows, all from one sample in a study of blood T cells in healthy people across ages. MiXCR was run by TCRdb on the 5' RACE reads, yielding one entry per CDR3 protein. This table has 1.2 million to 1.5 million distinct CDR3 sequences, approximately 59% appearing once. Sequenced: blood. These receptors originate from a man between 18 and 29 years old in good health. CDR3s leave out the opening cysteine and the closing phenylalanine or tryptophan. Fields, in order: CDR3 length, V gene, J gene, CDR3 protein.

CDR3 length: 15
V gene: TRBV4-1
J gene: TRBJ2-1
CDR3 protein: ASSSKPTGESYNEQF

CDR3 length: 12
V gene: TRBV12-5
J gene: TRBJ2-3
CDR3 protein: ASGTGQGSDTQY

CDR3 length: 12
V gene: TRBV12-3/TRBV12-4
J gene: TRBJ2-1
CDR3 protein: ASSLRAGEAEQF

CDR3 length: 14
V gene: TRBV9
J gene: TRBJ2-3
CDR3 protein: ASSVDGGGAPDTQY

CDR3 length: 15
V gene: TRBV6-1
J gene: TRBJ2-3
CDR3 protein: ASSASGPASSTDTQY

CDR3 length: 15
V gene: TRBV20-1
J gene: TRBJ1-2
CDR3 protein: SARDEDWDRESDGYT

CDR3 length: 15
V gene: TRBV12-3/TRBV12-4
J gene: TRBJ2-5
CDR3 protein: ASSRELSGGARETQY

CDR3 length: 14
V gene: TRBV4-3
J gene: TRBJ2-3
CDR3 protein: ASSPQRGAGADTQY

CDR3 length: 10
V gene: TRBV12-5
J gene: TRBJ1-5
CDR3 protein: ASGPPNQPQH

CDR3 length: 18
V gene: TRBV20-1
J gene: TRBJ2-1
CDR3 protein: SARSVRTSGGLLSYNEQF

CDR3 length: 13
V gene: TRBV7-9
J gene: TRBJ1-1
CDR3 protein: ASSLVRSYDTEAF

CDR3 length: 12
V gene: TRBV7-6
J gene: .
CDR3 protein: ASSFRQRGNEQY

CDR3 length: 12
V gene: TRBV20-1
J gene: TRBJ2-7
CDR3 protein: SAPGPSISYEQY

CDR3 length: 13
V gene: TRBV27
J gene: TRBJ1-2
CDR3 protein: ASSTLQGSYYGYT

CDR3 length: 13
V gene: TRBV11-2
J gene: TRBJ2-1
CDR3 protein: ASRGLREHYNEQF

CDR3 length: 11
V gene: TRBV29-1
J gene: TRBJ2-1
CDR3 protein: SVVRLGVNEQF

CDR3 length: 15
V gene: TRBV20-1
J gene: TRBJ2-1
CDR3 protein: SARDPLLADPYNEQF

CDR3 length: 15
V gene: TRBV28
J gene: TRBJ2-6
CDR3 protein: ASSLLGASSGANVLT

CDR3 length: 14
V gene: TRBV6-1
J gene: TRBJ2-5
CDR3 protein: ASSKAELLRGETQY

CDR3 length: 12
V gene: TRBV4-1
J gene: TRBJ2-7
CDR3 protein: ASSQETRTYEQY

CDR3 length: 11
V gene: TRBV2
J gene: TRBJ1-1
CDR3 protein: AGSGITNTEAF

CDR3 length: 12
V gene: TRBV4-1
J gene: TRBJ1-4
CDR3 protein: ASSQGGANEKLF

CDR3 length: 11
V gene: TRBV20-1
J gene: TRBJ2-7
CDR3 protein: SARPETFYEQY

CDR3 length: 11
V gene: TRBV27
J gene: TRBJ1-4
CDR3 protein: ASNQGGPEKLF

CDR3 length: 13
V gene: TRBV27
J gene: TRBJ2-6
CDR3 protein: ASSFTLAGANVLT

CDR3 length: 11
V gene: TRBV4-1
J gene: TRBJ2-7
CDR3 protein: ASSQGGTAEQY

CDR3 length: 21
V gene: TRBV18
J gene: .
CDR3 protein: ASSPLSYPPPFLSSGTGETQY

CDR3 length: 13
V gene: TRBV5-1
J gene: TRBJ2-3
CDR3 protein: ASSHDTPVADTQY

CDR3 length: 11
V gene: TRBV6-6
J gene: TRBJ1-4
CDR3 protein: AGSQRVNEKLF

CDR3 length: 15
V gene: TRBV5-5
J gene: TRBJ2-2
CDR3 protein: ASSPGTESGDTGELF

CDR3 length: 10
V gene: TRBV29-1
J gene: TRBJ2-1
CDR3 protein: SVASSFYEQF

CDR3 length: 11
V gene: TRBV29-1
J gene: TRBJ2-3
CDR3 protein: SVEVQAPDTQY

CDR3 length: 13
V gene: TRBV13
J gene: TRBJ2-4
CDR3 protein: ASSPPRDTKNIQY

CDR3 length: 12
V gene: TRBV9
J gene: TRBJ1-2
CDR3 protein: ASSVVSWDDGYT

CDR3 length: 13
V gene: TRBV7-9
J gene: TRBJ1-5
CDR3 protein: ASSDGRTANQPQH

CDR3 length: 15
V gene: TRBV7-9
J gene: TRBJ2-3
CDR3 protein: ASSLYLAGGLSDTQY

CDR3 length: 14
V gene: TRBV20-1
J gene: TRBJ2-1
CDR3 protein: SARGQLAGGYNEQF

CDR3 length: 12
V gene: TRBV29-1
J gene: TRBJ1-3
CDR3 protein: SATDSNSGNTIY

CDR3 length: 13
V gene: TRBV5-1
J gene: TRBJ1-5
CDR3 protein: ASSLEGYSNQPQH

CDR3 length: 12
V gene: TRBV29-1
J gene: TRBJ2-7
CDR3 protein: SVDYGQGSYEQY

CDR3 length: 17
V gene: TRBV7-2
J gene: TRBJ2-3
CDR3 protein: ASSLEGPGRISSTDTQY

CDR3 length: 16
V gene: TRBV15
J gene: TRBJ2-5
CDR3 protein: ATSRGGAGQIPSGKQY

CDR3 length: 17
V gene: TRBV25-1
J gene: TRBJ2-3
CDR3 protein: ASSSRTLTEGPSTDTQY

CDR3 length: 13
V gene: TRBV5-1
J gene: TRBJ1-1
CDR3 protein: ASSDHRGLNTEAF

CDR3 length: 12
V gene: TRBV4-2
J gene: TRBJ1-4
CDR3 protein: ASSQEGLAEKLF

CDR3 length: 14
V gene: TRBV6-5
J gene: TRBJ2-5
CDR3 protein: ASSYPHGTVQETQY

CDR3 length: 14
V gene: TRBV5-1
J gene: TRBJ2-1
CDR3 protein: ASSWRTSGMGSEQF

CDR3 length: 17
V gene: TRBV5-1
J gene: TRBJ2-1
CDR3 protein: ASSYPGLAARGSYNEQF

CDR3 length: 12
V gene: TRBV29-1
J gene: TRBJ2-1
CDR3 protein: SVEGYGAYNEQF

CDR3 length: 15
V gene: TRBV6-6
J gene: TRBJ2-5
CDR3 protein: ASSYAVAGDSGETQY

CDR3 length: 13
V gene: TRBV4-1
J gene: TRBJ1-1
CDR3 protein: ASSQEAGGRTEAF

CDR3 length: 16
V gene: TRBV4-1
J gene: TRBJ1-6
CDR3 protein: ASSQVGSFSSYNSPLH

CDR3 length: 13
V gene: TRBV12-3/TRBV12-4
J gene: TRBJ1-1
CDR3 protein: ASSRSGPVNTEAF

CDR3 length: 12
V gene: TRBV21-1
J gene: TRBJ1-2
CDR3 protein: ASSNWGRSGGYT

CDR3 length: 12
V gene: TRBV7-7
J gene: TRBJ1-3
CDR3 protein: ASSPGDSGNTIY